This TCR beta chain comes out of a study of T-cell memory formation after mild COVID-19. The wider study: Largely, TCR clusters stayed within a single donor.

Overall study findings and caveats: Shrinking CD4+ clones resided mostly in CM and EM, and CD8+ ones in EMRA. Pre-infection memory contained some responding clones, which suggested that cross-reactive memory had joined.

Between the trimmed V and J ends, which lost 2 bases and 0 bases, there was a span of 7 bases. The germline V gene encodes CDR1 SSHAT and CDR2 FNYEAQ (reference sequence). The CDR3 length is 15 residues. This clonotype was seen more than once but under ten times. What it recognizes is unknown. 5'RACE, which relied on constant-segment primers, yielded TCR alpha and TCR beta cDNA libraries carrying sample barcodes and UMIs. TCRdb re-derived calls from the 5' RACE reads in MiXCR, one entry per CDR3 protein. The sample carries tens of thousands of distinct CDR3 sequences, roughly 16% recorded once. This receptor was obtained from a man aged 18 to 29 who had mild COVID-19 (a few samples of this study predate the infection). Cell type and time point are not known. Sequenced sample: PBMCs or a T cell subset sorted from them (not recorded which). The V gene is TRBV7-7, the J gene TRBJ1-4; unclear D gene. In nucleotides, the CDR3 is TGTGCCAGCAGCTTATCGGGAGCAACTAATGAAAAACTGTTTTTT. Its translation is CASSLSGATNEKLFF.